What follows are 4 T cell receptor beta chains derived from one specimen sequenced in a study of shared clonotypes between healthy human individuals. Produced via immunoSEQ multiplex PCR; TCRdb's table is partial and in-frame only. The sample has 800,000 to 1,200,000 clones, 78% seen once. Material for sequencing was memory CD4+ T cells from PBMCs. The sample's subset: CD45RA-negative fraction. The receptor source for this set is a man younger than 35 in good health. Some clones in this sample may be carry-over from other donors' samples.

The V call is TRBV28, the J call TRBJ1-2, with D unresolved. Trimming took off 7 bases at V and 14 bases at J, with 20 bases between the two ends. There are 12 residues in the CDR3. Germline CDR1 MDHEN, CDR2 SYDVKM. The CDR3 DNA sequence: TGTGCCAGCAAGGTGGGCAGCCTTTTACAAACCTTC. It translates to CASKVGSLLQTF.

The chain recombines TRBV28 with TRBJ2-7; the match to TRBD2 covers 7 bases. This CDR3 is 14 amino acids long. Germline assignment: CDR1 MDHEN and CDR2 SYDVKM. Germline trimming cut 7 bases from V and 2 bases from J; bases unmatched to any gene: 8. As DNA, the CDR3 is TGTGCCAGCAAATTGGGGGGGTGGCCCTACGAGCAGTACTTC. It translates to CASKLGGWPYEQYF. Supplemented by reference TRBV28 and TRBJ2-7, the full variable domain reads DVKVTQSSRYLVKRTGEKVFLECVQDMDHENMFWYRQDPGLGLRLIYFSYDVKMKEKGDIPEGYSVSREKKERFSLILESASTNQTSMYLCASKLGGWPYEQYFGPGTRLTVT.

V usage is TRBV7-2 and J usage is TRBJ2-1, with D hard to call. V gave up 5 bases and J gave up 8 bases, with 13 bases separating them. Germline V gives CDR1 SGHTA, CDR2 FQGNSA. There are 13 residues in the CDR3. The CDR3 nucleotides are TGTGCCAGCAGCCCCAGAACCGGCGATGAGCAGTTCTTC. This translates into CASSPRTGDEQFF.

In this sample, this clone turned up a few times. The J gene is TRBJ2-1, the V gene TRBV4-1, with 7 bases aligning to TRBD1. This CDR3 has 17 amino acids. Germline V CDR1 and CDR2: MGHRA, YSYEKL. With 4 bases clipped from V and 7 bases from J, the junction kept 16 bases outside the gene matches. The CDR3 reads CASSRKSATGSENEQFF. The CDR3, as DNA: TGCGCCAGCAGCCGTAAAAGCGCGACAGGGTCGGAAAATGAGCAGTTCTTC.